This TCR beta chain came from a study of shared clonotypes between healthy human individuals. The J segment lost 8 bases and the V segment lost 7 bases, leaving 11 bases of the junction unmatched. The germline V gene has CDR1 LNHDA and CDR2 SQIVND (reference sequence). This CDR3 region has 15 residues. Produced via immunoSEQ multiplex PCR; TCRdb's table is partial and in-frame only. In the table there are hundreds of thousands of clones, around 96% of which are singletons. The chain recombines TRBV19 with TRBJ2-1; the match to TRBD2 covers 10 bases. The specimen sequenced was naive CD4+ T cells sorted from blood. Described subset: CD45RA+ positively selected. The origin of this receptor is a young woman in good health. The CDR3 DNA reads TGTGCCAGTACCCTAAGCGGGAGGGGTTTCGATGAGCAGTTCTTC. The encoded protein is CASTLSGRGFDEQFF.